This section outlines one TCR beta chain sequence together with its context. This sample was included in a study of tumor-infiltrating lymphocytes in oesophageal squamous cell carcinoma. TCRdb redid the calling of the PCR reads with MiXCR, one entry per CDR3 protein. Of under 8,500 distinct CDR3 sequences listed, about a sixth were seen once; the top ten hold about 13%. The CDR3 is 16 amino acids. V shed 6 bases and J 1 base; nucleotides not matched to a gene: 11. The germline gives CDR1 KGHSH, CDR2 LQKENI. The chain has TRBV18 and TRBJ1-1, with 7 bases fitting TRBD1. This clonotype originated in a male donor with esophageal squamous cell carcinoma. The sequencing input was blood. The DNA for the CDR3 is TGTGCCAGCTCCCGACAGGACAGGTCGGCGAACACTGAAGCTTTCTTT. Encoded protein: CASSRQDRSANTEAFF.